The clone carrying this T cell receptor beta chain came up a few times. What it recognizes is unknown. This entry belongs to a study of cytomegalovirus exposure and HLA in healthy donors. V shed 2 bases and J shed 0 bases, with 14 bases lying between them. This CDR3 contains 17 residues. In germline, CDR1 is KGHSH, CDR2 LQKENI. Primers for the PCR totalled 60 Vbeta and 13 Jbeta. The data were produced by immunoSEQ multiplex PCR, yet TCRdb's version contains in-frame clones alone and is incomplete. The table lists about 98,000 clones, more than 60% of them singletons, with roughly 8.8% in the top ten. General study findings and limits: What was likely a sequencing artifact was a cluster of highly shared sequence variants. Reported performance of the classifier showed diagnosis of cytomegalovirus status with high specificity and sensitivity. The study reported that TCR beta sequences accurately predicted HLA-A and HLA-B alleles in most subjects. The authors enumerated over 150 TCR beta chains as linked to cytomegalovirus.

The sequenced material came from PBMCs. The gene calls are TRBV18 and TRBJ2-1, with a weak D call TRBD1 (5 bases). The TCR originated in a human donor in good health. The CDR3 here is CASSPVGHLSSYNEQFF. In DNA form, the CDR3 reads TGTGCCAGCTCACCAGTTGGACACCTGAGCTCCTACAATGAGCAGTTCTTC. The whole variable domain, remainder taken from reference TRBV18 and TRBJ2-1, is NAGVMQNPRHLVRRRGQEARLRCSPMKGHSHVYWYRQLPEEGLKFMVYLQKENIIDESGMPKERFSAEFPKEGPSILRIQQVVRGDSAAYFCASSPVGHLSSYNEQFFGPGTRLTVL.